This passage covers 15 T cell receptor beta chains from one sample sequenced in a study of T cell responses to AZD1222 COVID-19 vaccine. Measured with immunoSEQ multiplex PCR; TCRdb has only the in-frame clones, and not every one. The repertoire holds over 100,000 clones, with approximately 86% as singletons. The input for sequencing was peripheral blood, taken on day 0 of MenACWY control vaccination. These receptors came from an adult in good health.

The J gene is TRBJ1-4, the V gene TRBV30; maybe TRBD1 (6 bases). The CDR3 covers 16 residues. The germline V gene encodes CDR1 GTSNPN and CDR2 SVGIG (reference sequence). V was cut by 3 bases and J by 3 bases, with 17 bases left in between. The CDR3 nucleotides are TGTGCCTGGAGCAGGCAACTGACAGGAGCTAATGAAAAACTGTTTTTT. It yields the protein CAWSRQLTGANEKLFF.

V usage is TRBV9 and J usage is TRBJ1-5, with TRBD1 matching over 8 bases. V lost 2 bases and J lost 3; bases outside the gene matches: 4. There are 15 residues in the CDR3. The germline V gene has CDR1 SGDLS and CDR2 YYNGEE. CDR3 DNA sequence: TGTGCCAGCAGCGTCGGACAGGGCCTCAATCAGCCCCAGCATTTT. Protein: CASSVGQGLNQPQHF.

The rearrangement joins TRBV4-1 to TRBJ1-2; TRBD1 aligns across 7 bases. J was trimmed by 4 bases and V by 4 bases; bases with no gene match: 9. The CDR3 loop spans 15 amino acids. Germline V gene sequence: CDR1 MGHRA, CDR2 YSYEKL. The CDR3 nucleotides read TGCGCCAGCAGCCCTCCCACAGGGGTAGGCTATGGCTACACCTTC. Amino acids: CASSPPTGVGYGYTF.

The chain carries TRBV5-5 and TRBJ1-5; TRBD1 aligns across 7 bases. CDR1 is SGHKS, CDR2 YYEKEE, per germline (reference sequence). The CDR3 spans 13 residues. V gave up 7 bases and J gave up 3 bases; unmatched junction bases: 4. CDR3 region: CASGGGDNQPQHF. CDR3 sequence (DNA): TGTGCCAGCGGAGGGGGCGACAATCAGCCCCAGCATTTT. Complete variable domain (other parts from reference TRBV5-5 and TRBJ1-5): DAGVTQSPTHLIKTRGQQVTLRCSPISGHKSVSWYQQVLGQGPQFIFQYYEKEERGRGNFPDRFSARQFPNYSSELNVNALLLGDSALYLCASGGGDNQPQHFGDGTRLSIL.

The V and J genes are TRBV30 and TRBJ1-5; 7 bases are a match to TRBD1. The ends lost 3 bases at V and 0 bases at J; junction bases unmatched: 5. Looked up from germline, CDR1 is GTSNPN and CDR2 is SVGIG (reference sequence). There are 15 residues in the CDR3. CDR3 DNA: TGTGCCTGGAGGAGTGGGGACAGTAGCAATCAGCCCCAGCATTTT. This translates into CAWRSGDSSNQPQHF.

This clone appeared once. The J gene is TRBJ2-7, the V gene TRBV11-3, with no clear D. CDR3 size: 14 residues. V shed 11 bases and J shed 1 base, with 18 bases lying between them. Germline V lookup: CDR1 SGHNT, CDR2 YENEEA. CDR3 nucleotide sequence: TGTGCCTTACGAAGCACGGGCATGTCCTACGAGCAGTACTTC. This translates into CALRSTGMSYEQYF.

This clone was detected only once. This chain connects TRBV10-1 to TRBJ1-5, with D perhaps TRBD1 (5 bases). CDR1 is WNHNN and CDR2 is SYGVQD in the germline V gene (reference sequence). V dropped 6 bases and J dropped 3 bases, with 15 bases sitting between them. This CDR3 has 15 amino acids. The CDR3 coding sequence is TGCGCCAGCAGCACGCAGGGACGGGTCAATCAGCCCCAGCATTTT. This codes for CASSTQGRVNQPQHF.

This clone showed up many times. The chain is built from TRBV4-2 and TRBJ1-6; unclear D gene. CDR1 LGHNA and CDR2 YNFKEQ come from the germline V gene. The CDR3 runs 14 residues. Trimming took 0 bases from V and 5 from J, leaving 5 bases between them. The CDR3 nucleotides are TGTGCCAGCAGCCAAGACGGGAATAATTCACCCCTCCACTTT. This sequence encodes CASSQDGNNSPLHF.

This chain links TRBV5-1 with TRBJ2-7, with TRBD1 as a possible D gene (6 bases). The germline V and J ends were trimmed by 4 bases and 4 bases, with 15 bases remaining between them. Per germline, CDR1 SGHRS and CDR2 YFSETQ. CDR3 size: 14 residues. The chain's CDR3 is CASSGGPTQYEQYF. CDR3 sequence (DNA): TGCGCCAGCAGCGGGGGCCCCACCCAGTACGAGCAGTACTTC.

The chain links TRBV7-6 to TRBJ2-2; TRBD1 agrees at 8 bases. Germline assignment: CDR1 SGHVS and CDR2 FNYEAQ. The CDR3 consists of 16 residues. With 4 bases clipped from V and 5 bases from J, the junction kept 9 bases outside the gene matches. CDR3 sequence: CASSSALGQGTGELFF. The CDR3 region has the DNA TGTGCCAGCAGCTCCGCGCTTGGACAGGGAACCGGGGAGCTGTTTTTT.

This chain connects TRBV19 to TRBJ1-5; the match to TRBD1 covers 7 bases. Germline V gene data show CDR1 as LNHDA and CDR2 as SQIVND (reference sequence). The V and J ends lost 4 bases and 0 bases, in that order; junction bases with no gene match: 9. This CDR3 is 17 amino acids long. Here the CDR3 reads CASSTRTGSDSNQPQHF. The DNA of the CDR3 is TGTGCCAGTAGTACCAGGACAGGTTCAGATAGCAATCAGCCCCAGCATTTT.

The CDR3 region is CASSQGRHTEAFF. DNA for the CDR3: TGTGCCAGCAGCCAAGGCAGGCACACTGAAGCTTTCTTT. This chain connects TRBV3-1 (or the pseudogene TRBV3-2) to TRBJ1-1; unclear D gene. The V gene's germline CDR1 is LGHDT and CDR2 YNNKEL (reference sequence). V gave up 1 base and J gave up 3 bases, with 6 bases separating them. CDR3 length: 13 amino acids.

The chain combines TRBV18 with TRBJ2-4; D not certain. This CDR3 region has 13 residues. Germline V gene data show CDR1 as KGHSH and CDR2 as LQKENI. V was trimmed by 5 bases and J by 3 bases, leaving 8 bases between them. For the CDR3, the DNA is TGTGCCAGCTCAGAGGTTGGCAAAAACATTCAGTACTTC. Its protein is CASSEVGKNIQYF.

This CDR3 reads CATSRPGVGGYTF. Here the CDR3 DNA reads TGTGCCACCAGCAGACCAGGGGTGGGAGGCTACACCTTC. This chain uses TRBV15 with TRBJ1-2; D perhaps matches TRBD1 (6 bases). V lost 2 bases and J 8 bases, leaving 12 bases between the germline ends. The germline V gene encodes CDR1 LNHNV and CDR2 YYDKDF (reference sequence). CDR3 size: 13 residues.

CDR3 DNA sequence: TGTGCCAGCAGCTCGGGAGGGCGACGGTCAGGGGCCAACGTCCTGACTTTC. It yields the protein CASSSGGRRSGANVLTF. The chain is built from TRBV7-2 and TRBJ2-6, with TRBD2 identical over 8 bases. The CDR3 consists of 17 residues. V was pared by 4 bases and J by 4 bases, with 9 bases of the junction left unmatched. Germline CDR1 reads SGHTA; CDR2 reads FQGNSA.